This is a list of T cell receptor beta chains from one sample in a study of control samples from healthy donors and cancer patients. Measured with immunoSEQ multiplex PCR; TCRdb has only the in-frame clones, and not every one. This sample yields roughly 100,000 clones, of which around 87% are seen a single time; 1.3% belongs to the top ten. The specimen was blood. The receptors originated from a woman between 50 and 59 years old in good health. Each CDR3 is given with its conserved first and last residue. Fields, in order: V gene, J gene, clone size, D gene, CDR3 protein, CDR3 DNA. A D gene is named only where the DNA matches it firmly. A clone size is listed for some rows: how often the clone was seen (once, few, many), or a class if it is expanded.

V gene: TRBV7-9
J gene: TRBJ2-3
clone size: .
D gene: TRBD2
CDR3 protein: CASSSGLAGARADTQYF
CDR3 DNA: TGTGCCAGCAGCTCCGGACTAGCGGGAGCCCGGGCAGATACGCAGTATTTT

V gene: TRBV10-3
J gene: TRBJ2-7
clone size: .
D gene: .
CDR3 protein: CAISGARDKPTYEQYF
CDR3 DNA: TGTGCCATCAGTGGGGCTAGGGACAAACCCACCTACGAGCAGTACTTC

V gene: TRBV11-2
J gene: TRBJ2-3
clone size: .
D gene: TRBD2
CDR3 protein: CASSLGGSRWSGTDTQYF
CDR3 DNA: TGTGCCAGCAGCTTAGGCGGGAGTAGGTGGAGTGGCACAGATACGCAGTATTTT

V gene: TRBV11-3
J gene: TRBJ2-1
clone size: .
D gene: TRBD2
CDR3 protein: CASSLLGAGANEQFF
CDR3 DNA: TGTGCCAGCAGCTTATTGGGAGCGGGGGCCAATGAGCAGTTCTTC

V gene: TRBV3-1/TRBV3-2
J gene: TRBJ1-2
clone size: .
D gene: .
CDR3 protein: CASSHDESVYGYTF
CDR3 DNA: TGTGCCAGCAGCCACGACGAATCGGTCTATGGCTACACCTTC

V gene: TRBV7-2
J gene: TRBJ1-3
clone size: .
D gene: TRBD1
CDR3 protein: CASSLRAGTGTLSGNTIYF
CDR3 DNA: TGTGCCAGCAGCTTAAGGGCCGGGACAGGGACACTCTCTGGAAACACCATATATTTT

V gene: TRBV7-3
J gene: TRBJ2-1
clone size: .
D gene: .
CDR3 protein: CASSLGQYNEQFF
CDR3 DNA: TGTGCCAGCAGCTTAGGACAGTACAATGAGCAGTTCTTC

V gene: TRBV5-1
J gene: TRBJ2-7
clone size: many
D gene: .
CDR3 protein: CASSLAAGQFYEQYF
CDR3 DNA: TGCGCCAGCAGCTTGGCCGCGGGACAATTCTACGAGCAGTACTTC

V gene: TRBV18
J gene: TRBJ1-2
clone size: .
D gene: .
CDR3 protein: CASSQGPSGDGYTF
CDR3 DNA: TGTGCCAGCTCGCAGGGGCCTTCTGGGGATGGCTACACCTTC

V gene: TRBV5-6
J gene: TRBJ1-5
clone size: .
D gene: TRBD1
CDR3 protein: CASSFGTGSSNQPQHF
CDR3 DNA: TGTGCCAGCAGCTTTGGGACAGGGAGTAGCAATCAGCCCCAGCATTTT

V gene: TRBV2
J gene: TRBJ2-7
clone size: .
D gene: TRBD2
CDR3 protein: CASREGTWEQYF
CDR3 DNA: TGTGCCTCGCGGGAGGGTACGTGGGAGCAGTACTTC

V gene: TRBV10-3
J gene: TRBJ1-5
clone size: once
D gene: TRBD1
CDR3 protein: CAISRDRENQPQHF
CDR3 DNA: TGTGCCATCAGTCGGGACAGGGAAAATCAGCCCCAGCATTTT

V gene: TRBV6-5
J gene: TRBJ2-6
clone size: .
D gene: .
CDR3 protein: CASSYSGFAGANVLTF
CDR3 DNA: TGTGCCAGCAGTTACTCTGGCTTTGCAGGGGCCAACGTCCTGACTTTC

V gene: TRBV6-2/TRBV6-3
J gene: TRBJ2-7
clone size: .
D gene: .
CDR3 protein: CASSYKTRLVGTYEQYF
CDR3 DNA: TGTGCCAGCAGTTATAAAACGCGACTTGTGGGGACCTACGAGCAGTACTTC

V gene: TRBV12-5
J gene: TRBJ2-1
clone size: .
D gene: .
CDR3 protein: CASGLVFERSSYNEQFF
CDR3 DNA: TGTGCTAGTGGTTTGGTTTTTGAGCGGAGCTCCTACAATGAGCAGTTCTTC

V gene: TRBV5-4
J gene: TRBJ2-7
clone size: .
D gene: .
CDR3 protein: CASSLGGGRGTYEQYF
CDR3 DNA: TGTGCCAGCAGCTTGGGAGGAGGTCGGGGCACCTACGAGCAGTACTTC

V gene: TRBV19
J gene: TRBJ1-2
clone size: .
D gene: .
CDR3 protein: CAARGGIYGYTF
CDR3 DNA: TGTGCCGCCCGGGGAGGTATCTATGGCTACACCTTC

V gene: TRBV6-6
J gene: TRBJ2-3
clone size: once
D gene: .
CDR3 protein: CASSRGQPSTDTQYF
CDR3 DNA: TGTGCCAGCAGCAGAGGGCAGCCTAGCACAGATACGCAGTATTTT

V gene: TRBV4-3
J gene: TRBJ1-1
clone size: .
D gene: .
CDR3 protein: CASSFQGFPTEAFF
CDR3 DNA: TGCGCCAGCAGCTTTCAGGGTTTCCCCACTGAAGCTTTCTTT

V gene: TRBV5-4
J gene: TRBJ2-5
clone size: .
D gene: .
CDR3 protein: CASSLAGAGETQYF
CDR3 DNA: TGTGCCAGCAGCTTGGCGGGGGCCGGGGAGACCCAGTACTTC

V gene: TRBV6-2/TRBV6-3
J gene: TRBJ1-5
clone size: .
D gene: .
CDR3 protein: CASSYLGGEPQHF
CDR3 DNA: TGTGCCAGCAGTTACCTTGGAGGGGAGCCCCAGCATTTT

V gene: TRBV27
J gene: TRBJ1-2
clone size: .
D gene: TRBD1
CDR3 protein: CASRTGMSGYTF
CDR3 DNA: TGTGCCAGCAGGACAGGGATGAGTGGCTACACCTTC

V gene: TRBV13
J gene: TRBJ2-6
clone size: .
D gene: .
CDR3 protein: CASSFGQFHSGANVLTF
CDR3 DNA: TGTGCCAGCAGCTTTGGCCAGTTTCACTCTGGGGCCAACGTCCTGACTTTC

V gene: TRBV10-3
J gene: TRBJ1-6
clone size: .
D gene: TRBD1
CDR3 protein: CAIRRTGGDNSPLHF
CDR3 DNA: TGTGCCATCAGGAGGACAGGGGGAGATAATTCACCCCTCCACTTT

V gene: TRBV19
J gene: TRBJ2-3
clone size: .
D gene: TRBD2
CDR3 protein: CASRRRGTSGGTDTQYF
CDR3 DNA: TGTGCCAGTAGACGAAGGGGGACTAGCGGGGGCACAGATACGCAGTATTTT

V gene: TRBV7-6
J gene: TRBJ1-6
clone size: .
D gene: .
CDR3 protein: CASSRDSSYNSPLHF
CDR3 DNA: TGTGCCAGCAGCCGCGATAGCTCCTATAATTCACCCCTCCACTTT

V gene: TRBV6-2/TRBV6-3
J gene: TRBJ2-1
clone size: .
D gene: .
CDR3 protein: CASSYSGRSNEQFF
CDR3 DNA: TGTGCCAGCAGTTACTCGGGCAGGAGCAATGAGCAGTTCTTC

V gene: TRBV3-1/TRBV3-2
J gene: TRBJ2-7
clone size: once
D gene: .
CDR3 protein: CASSQAPDREQYF
CDR3 DNA: TGTGCCAGCAGCCAAGCGCCCGACAGGGAGCAGTACTTC

V gene: TRBV19
J gene: TRBJ2-1
clone size: once
D gene: .
CDR3 protein: CASSIRDAGDEQFF
CDR3 DNA: TGTGCCAGTAGTATCAGGGATGCAGGAGATGAGCAGTTCTTC

V gene: TRBV9
J gene: TRBJ1-4
clone size: .
D gene: .
CDR3 protein: CASSVNPGNEKLFF
CDR3 DNA: TGTGCCAGCAGCGTAAATCCGGGTAATGAAAAACTGTTTTTT

V gene: TRBV11-2
J gene: TRBJ2-5
clone size: once
D gene: .
CDR3 protein: CASCNSAETQYF
CDR3 DNA: TGTGCCAGCTGCAACTCCGCCGAGACCCAGTACTTC

V gene: TRBV5-4
J gene: TRBJ2-3
clone size: .
D gene: TRBD1
CDR3 protein: CASSPGSRDRGVGTQYF
CDR3 DNA: TGTGCCAGCAGCCCCGGAAGCCGGGACAGGGGTGTAGGTACGCAGTATTTT

V gene: TRBV28
J gene: TRBJ2-7
clone size: .
D gene: TRBD2
CDR3 protein: CASSLYLDFSGRSSSYEQYF
CDR3 DNA: TGTGCCAGCAGTTTATACTTGGACTTTAGCGGGAGGTCGAGCTCCTACGAGCAGTACTTC

V gene: TRBV4-2
J gene: TRBJ1-3
clone size: .
D gene: .
CDR3 protein: CASSHGIGGDSGNTIYF
CDR3 DNA: TGTGCCAGCAGCCACGGGATAGGGGGAGACTCTGGAAACACCATATATTTT

V gene: TRBV25-1
J gene: TRBJ1-5
clone size: .
D gene: .
CDR3 protein: CASSESGRVMEPQHF
CDR3 DNA: TGTGCCAGCAGTGAATCGGGCAGGGTGATGGAGCCCCAGCATTTT

V gene: TRBV21-1
J gene: TRBJ2-7
clone size: .
D gene: .
CDR3 protein: CASSKGEGLDPLEQYF
CDR3 DNA: TGTGCCAGCAGCAAAGGAGAGGGGTTAGACCCACTCGAGCAGTACTTC

V gene: TRBV28
J gene: TRBJ2-6
clone size: .
D gene: TRBD2
CDR3 protein: CASSSGGSGSGANVLTF
CDR3 DNA: TGTGCCAGCAGTTCTGGCGGGAGTGGCTCCGGGGCCAACGTCCTGACTTTC

V gene: TRBV7-2
J gene: TRBJ2-7
clone size: few
D gene: .
CDR3 protein: CASSLSRTYEQYF
CDR3 DNA: TGTGCCAGCAGCTTAAGCAGGACCTACGAGCAGTACTTC

V gene: TRBV2
J gene: TRBJ2-3
clone size: .
D gene: .
CDR3 protein: CASSESAGGTDTQYF
CDR3 DNA: TGTGCCAGCAGTGAGTCAGCTGGGGGCACAGATACGCAGTATTTT

V gene: TRBV27
J gene: TRBJ2-5
clone size: .
D gene: .
CDR3 protein: CASSLFWDQETQYF
CDR3 DNA: TGTGCCAGCAGTTTATTCTGGGACCAAGAGACCCAGTACTTC

V gene: TRBV6-6
J gene: TRBJ1-1
clone size: .
D gene: .
CDR3 protein: CASSYVEDGAFF
CDR3 DNA: TGTGCCAGCAGTTACGTGGAGGACGGAGCTTTCTTT

V gene: TRBV3-1/TRBV3-2
J gene: TRBJ1-2
clone size: .
D gene: .
CDR3 protein: CASSHLDSGISGYTF
CDR3 DNA: TGTGCCAGCAGCCATCTGGACTCCGGTATTAGTGGCTACACCTTC

V gene: TRBV18
J gene: TRBJ2-5
clone size: .
D gene: .
CDR3 protein: CASSPRVEETQYF
CDR3 DNA: TGTGCCAGCTCACCTAGAGTCGAAGAGACCCAGTACTTC

V gene: TRBV7-2
J gene: TRBJ1-2
clone size: .
D gene: .
CDR3 protein: CASSLQDVGASNYGYTF
CDR3 DNA: TGTGCCAGCAGCTTACAGGACGTCGGGGCTTCTAACTATGGCTACACCTTC

V gene: TRBV28
J gene: TRBJ2-2
clone size: .
D gene: .
CDR3 protein: CASSSYTGELFF
CDR3 DNA: TGTGCCAGCAGTTCATACACCGGGGAGCTGTTTTTT

V gene: TRBV5-8
J gene: TRBJ1-1
clone size: .
D gene: TRBD1
CDR3 protein: CASSRGQGVNRVEAFF
CDR3 DNA: TGTGCCAGCAGCCGTGGACAGGGTGTTAATCGGGTTGAAGCTTTCTTT

V gene: TRBV6-6
J gene: TRBJ2-3
clone size: .
D gene: TRBD1
CDR3 protein: CASSLVQGARTDTQYF
CDR3 DNA: TGTGCCAGCAGTCTTGTACAGGGGGCGCGCACAGATACGCAGTATTTT

V gene: TRBV6-2/TRBV6-3
J gene: TRBJ2-7
clone size: once
D gene: .
CDR3 protein: CASSRGLRTVSYEQYF
CDR3 DNA: TGTGCCAGCAGTCGAGGACTAAGGACCGTCTCCTACGAGCAGTACTTC

V gene: TRBV2
J gene: TRBJ2-4
clone size: .
D gene: TRBD2
CDR3 protein: CASSEGSGVKNIQYF
CDR3 DNA: TGTGCCAGCAGTGAAGGTAGCGGGGTCAAAAACATTCAGTACTTC

V gene: TRBV3-1/TRBV3-2
J gene: TRBJ1-1
clone size: once
D gene: .
CDR3 protein: CASSRPDDEAFF
CDR3 DNA: TGTGCCAGCAGCCGCCCAGACGATGAAGCTTTCTTT

V gene: TRBV5-1
J gene: TRBJ1-1
clone size: .
D gene: .
CDR3 protein: CASSLAVGQGPYTEAFF
CDR3 DNA: TGCGCCAGCAGCTTGGCCGTCGGGCAGGGGCCTTACACTGAAGCTTTCTTT

V gene: TRBV9
J gene: TRBJ1-3
clone size: .
D gene: .
CDR3 protein: CASSVIPGFSGNTIYF
CDR3 DNA: TGTGCCAGCAGCGTAATTCCGGGATTCTCTGGAAACACCATATATTTT

V gene: TRBV19
J gene: TRBJ2-3
clone size: once
D gene: .
CDR3 protein: CASSRGNSDTQYF
CDR3 DNA: TGTGCCAGTAGTAGAGGGAACTCAGATACGCAGTATTTT

V gene: TRBV9
J gene: TRBJ2-1
clone size: .
D gene: TRBD2
CDR3 protein: CASSVAERGGNNEQFF
CDR3 DNA: TGTGCCAGCAGCGTAGCCGAGCGGGGGGGGAACAATGAGCAGTTCTTC

V gene: TRBV11-3
J gene: TRBJ2-7
clone size: .
D gene: .
CDR3 protein: CASSLESVPGYEQYF
CDR3 DNA: TGTGCCAGCAGCTTAGAGAGCGTACCTGGCTACGAGCAGTACTTC